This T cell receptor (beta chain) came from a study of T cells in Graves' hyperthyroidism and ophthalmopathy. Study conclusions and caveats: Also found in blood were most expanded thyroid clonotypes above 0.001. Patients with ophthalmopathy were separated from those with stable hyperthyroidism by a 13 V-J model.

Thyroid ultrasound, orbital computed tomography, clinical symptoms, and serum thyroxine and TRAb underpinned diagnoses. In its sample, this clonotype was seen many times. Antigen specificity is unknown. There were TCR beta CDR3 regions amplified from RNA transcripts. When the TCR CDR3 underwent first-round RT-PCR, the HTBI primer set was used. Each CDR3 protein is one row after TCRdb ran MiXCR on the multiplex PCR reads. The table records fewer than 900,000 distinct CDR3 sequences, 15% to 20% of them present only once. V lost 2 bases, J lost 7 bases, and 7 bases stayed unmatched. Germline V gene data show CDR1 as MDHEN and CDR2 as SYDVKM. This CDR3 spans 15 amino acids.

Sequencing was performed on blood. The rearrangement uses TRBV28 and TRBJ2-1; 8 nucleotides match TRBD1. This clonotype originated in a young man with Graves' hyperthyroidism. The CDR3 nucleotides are TGTGCCAGCAGTTTAGGCCAGGGGGCTTTGAATGAGCAGTTCTTC. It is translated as CASSLGQGALNEQFF.